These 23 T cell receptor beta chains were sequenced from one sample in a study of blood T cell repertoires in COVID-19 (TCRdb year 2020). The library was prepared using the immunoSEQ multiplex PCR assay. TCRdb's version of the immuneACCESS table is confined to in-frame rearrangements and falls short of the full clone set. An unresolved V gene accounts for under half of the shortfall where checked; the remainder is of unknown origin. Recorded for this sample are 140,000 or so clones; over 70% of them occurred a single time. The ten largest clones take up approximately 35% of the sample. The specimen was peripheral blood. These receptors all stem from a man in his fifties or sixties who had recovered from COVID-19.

CDR3 DNA sequence: TGTGCCAGCAACCCCGGCCCAGTGGCAGATCGACTCTATGGCTACACCTTC. It specifies CASNPGPVADRLYGYTF. The chain uses TRBV7-2 and TRBJ1-2; D uncertain. Germline-derived CDR1 and CDR2 are SGHTA and FQGNSA. The V gene lost 7 bases and the J gene lost 4 bases, with 25 bases spanning the gap. The CDR3 consists of 17 residues.

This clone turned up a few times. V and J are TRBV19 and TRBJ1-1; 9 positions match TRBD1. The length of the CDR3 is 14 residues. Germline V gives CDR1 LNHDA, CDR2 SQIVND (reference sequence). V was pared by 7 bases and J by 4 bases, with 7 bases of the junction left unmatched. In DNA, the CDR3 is TGTGCCAGTAAAAAACAGGGGGCGTTCACTGAAGCTTTCTTT. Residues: CASKKQGAFTEAFF.

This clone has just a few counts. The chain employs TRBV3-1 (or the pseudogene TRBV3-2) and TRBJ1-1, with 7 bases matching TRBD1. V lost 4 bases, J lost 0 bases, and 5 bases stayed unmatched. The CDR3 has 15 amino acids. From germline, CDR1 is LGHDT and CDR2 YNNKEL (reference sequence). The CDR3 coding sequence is TGTGCCAGCAGCCTCCGGGACAGCATGAACACTGAAGCTTTCTTT. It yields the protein CASSLRDSMNTEAFF.

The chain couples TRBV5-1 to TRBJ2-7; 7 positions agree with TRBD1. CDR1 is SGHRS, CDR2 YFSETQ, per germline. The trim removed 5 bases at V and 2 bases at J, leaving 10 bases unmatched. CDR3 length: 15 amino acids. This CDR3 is CASRLRDRLTYEQYF. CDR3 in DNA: TGCGCCAGCAGACTCCGGGACAGACTCACCTACGAGCAGTACTTC.

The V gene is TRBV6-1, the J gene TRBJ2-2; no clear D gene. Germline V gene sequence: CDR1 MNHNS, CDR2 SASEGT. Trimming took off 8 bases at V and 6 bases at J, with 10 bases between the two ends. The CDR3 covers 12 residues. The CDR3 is CASRDEAGELFF. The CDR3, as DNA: TGTGCCAGCCGCGACGAGGCCGGGGAGCTGTTTTTT.

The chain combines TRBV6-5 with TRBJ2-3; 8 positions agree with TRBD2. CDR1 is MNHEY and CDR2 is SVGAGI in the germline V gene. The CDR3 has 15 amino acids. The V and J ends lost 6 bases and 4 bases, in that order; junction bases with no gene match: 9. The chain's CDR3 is CASSQARGAADTQYF. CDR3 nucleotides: TGTGCCAGCAGCCAGGCGCGGGGGGCCGCAGATACGCAGTATTTT.

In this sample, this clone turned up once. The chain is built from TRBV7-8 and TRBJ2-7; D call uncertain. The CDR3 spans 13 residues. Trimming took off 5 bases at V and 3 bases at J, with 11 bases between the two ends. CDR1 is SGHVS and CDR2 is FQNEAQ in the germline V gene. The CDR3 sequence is CASSRWAGYEQYF. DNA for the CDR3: TGTGCCAGCAGCCGGTGGGCTGGCTACGAGCAGTACTTC.

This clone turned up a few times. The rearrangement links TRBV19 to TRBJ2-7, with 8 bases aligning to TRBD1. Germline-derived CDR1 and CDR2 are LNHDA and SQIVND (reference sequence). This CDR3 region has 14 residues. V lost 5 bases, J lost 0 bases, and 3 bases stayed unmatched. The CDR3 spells CASSFGQGSYEQYF. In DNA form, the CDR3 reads TGTGCCAGTAGTTTCGGACAGGGCTCCTACGAGCAGTACTTC.

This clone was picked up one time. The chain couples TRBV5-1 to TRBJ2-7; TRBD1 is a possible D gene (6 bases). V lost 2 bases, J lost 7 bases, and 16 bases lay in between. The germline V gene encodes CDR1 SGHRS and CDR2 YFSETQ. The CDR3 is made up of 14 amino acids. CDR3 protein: CASSFETGLLEQYF. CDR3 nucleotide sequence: TGCGCCAGCAGCTTCGAGACAGGCCTCTTGGAGCAGTACTTC.

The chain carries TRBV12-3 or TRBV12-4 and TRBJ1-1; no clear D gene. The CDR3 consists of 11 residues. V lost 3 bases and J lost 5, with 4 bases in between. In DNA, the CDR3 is TGTGCCAGCAGTTTGAGTACTGAAGCTTTCTTT. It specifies CASSLSTEAFF.

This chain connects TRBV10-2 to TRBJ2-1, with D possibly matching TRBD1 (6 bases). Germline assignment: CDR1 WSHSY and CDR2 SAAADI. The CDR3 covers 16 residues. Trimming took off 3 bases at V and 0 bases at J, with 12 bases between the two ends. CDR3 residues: CASSEWQGSSYNEQFF. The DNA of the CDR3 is TGCGCCAGCAGTGAATGGCAGGGGAGCTCCTACAATGAGCAGTTCTTC.

The DNA for the CDR3 is TGTGCCAGCAGTGAAAGTCACGGGGGTCTCTCTGGAAACACCATATATTTT. Translating it yields CASSESHGGLSGNTIYF. V gene TRBV2 combines with J gene TRBJ1-3; TRBD1 might be the D (5 bases). The V end lost 2 bases, the J end lost 0 bases, and 14 bases lay between the germline ends. The CDR3 loop spans 17 amino acids. The germline CDR1 and CDR2 sequences are SNHLY and FYNNEI.

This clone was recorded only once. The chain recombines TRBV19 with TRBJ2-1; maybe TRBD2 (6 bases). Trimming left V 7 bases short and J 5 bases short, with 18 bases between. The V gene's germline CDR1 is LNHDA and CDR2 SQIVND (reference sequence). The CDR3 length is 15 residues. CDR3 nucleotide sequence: TGTGCCAGTACTCTCGGGCGGGGTGGAAACAATGAGCAGTTCTTC. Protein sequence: CASTLGRGGNNEQFF.

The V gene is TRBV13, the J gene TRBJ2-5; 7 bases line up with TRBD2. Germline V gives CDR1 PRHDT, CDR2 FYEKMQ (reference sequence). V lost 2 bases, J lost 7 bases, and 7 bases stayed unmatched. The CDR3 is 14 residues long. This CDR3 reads CASSLNSRGVTQYF. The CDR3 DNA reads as TGTGCCAGCAGCTTAAACAGTCGGGGGGTGACCCAGTACTTC.

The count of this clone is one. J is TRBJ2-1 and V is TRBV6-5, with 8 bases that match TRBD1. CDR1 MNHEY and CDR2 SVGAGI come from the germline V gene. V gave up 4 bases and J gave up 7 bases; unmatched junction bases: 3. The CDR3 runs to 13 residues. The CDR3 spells CASSWTGRNEQFF. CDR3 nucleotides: TGTGCCAGCAGTTGGACAGGGCGGAATGAGCAGTTCTTC.

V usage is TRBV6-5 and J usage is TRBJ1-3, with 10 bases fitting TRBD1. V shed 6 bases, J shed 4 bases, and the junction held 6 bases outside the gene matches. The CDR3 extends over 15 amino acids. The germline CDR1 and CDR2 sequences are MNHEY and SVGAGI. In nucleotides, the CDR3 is TGTGCCAGCAGGGACAGACAGGGGGCCGGAAACACCATATATTTT. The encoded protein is CASRDRQGAGNTIYF.

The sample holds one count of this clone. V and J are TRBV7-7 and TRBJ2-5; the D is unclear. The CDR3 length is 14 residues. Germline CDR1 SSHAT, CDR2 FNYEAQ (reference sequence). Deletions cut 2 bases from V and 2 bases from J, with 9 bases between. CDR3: CASSLFNSQETQYF. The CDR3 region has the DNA TGTGCCAGCAGCTTATTCAACTCTCAAGAGACCCAGTACTTC.

CDR3 in amino acids: CASSQTQGLLNTEAFF. CDR3 sequence (DNA): TGCGCCAGCAGCCAGACACAGGGGCTCTTAAACACTGAAGCTTTCTTT. The rearrangement links TRBV5-1 to TRBJ1-1, with 7 bases that match TRBD1. The germline CDR1 and CDR2 sequences are SGHRS and YFSETQ. The CDR3 consists of 16 residues. With V trimmed by 4 bases and J by 2 bases, 11 bases remained unmatched.

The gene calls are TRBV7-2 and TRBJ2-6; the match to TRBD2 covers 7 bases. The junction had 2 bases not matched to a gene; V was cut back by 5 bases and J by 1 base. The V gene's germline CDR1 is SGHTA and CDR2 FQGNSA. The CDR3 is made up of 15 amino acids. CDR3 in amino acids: CASSLGGSGANVLTF. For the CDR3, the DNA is TGTGCCAGCAGCCTGGGGGGGTCTGGGGCCAACGTCCTGACTTTC.

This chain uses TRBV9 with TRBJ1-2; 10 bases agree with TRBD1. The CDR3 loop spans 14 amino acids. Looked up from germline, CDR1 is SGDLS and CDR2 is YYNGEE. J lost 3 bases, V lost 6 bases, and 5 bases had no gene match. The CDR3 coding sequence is TGTGCCAGCACCCTCGGGACAGGGGACTATGGCTACACCTTC. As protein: CASTLGTGDYGYTF.

CDR3 loop: CAIDQGFGRGEKLFF. DNA for the CDR3: TGTGCCATCGACCAGGGGTTTGGGAGAGGTGAAAAACTGTTTTTT. The genes are TRBV7-9 and TRBJ1-4; maybe TRBD1 (6 bases). CDR1 is SEHNR and CDR2 is FQNEAQ in the germline V gene (reference sequence). V was cut by 10 bases and J by 7 bases, with 22 bases left in between. The CDR3 sequence is 15 residues long.

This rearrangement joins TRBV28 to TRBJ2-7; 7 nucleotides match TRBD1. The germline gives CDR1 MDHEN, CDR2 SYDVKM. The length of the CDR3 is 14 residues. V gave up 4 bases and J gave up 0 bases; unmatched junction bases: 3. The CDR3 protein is CASSSGDSSYEQYF. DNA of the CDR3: TGTGCCAGCAGTTCAGGGGACAGCTCCTACGAGCAGTACTTC.

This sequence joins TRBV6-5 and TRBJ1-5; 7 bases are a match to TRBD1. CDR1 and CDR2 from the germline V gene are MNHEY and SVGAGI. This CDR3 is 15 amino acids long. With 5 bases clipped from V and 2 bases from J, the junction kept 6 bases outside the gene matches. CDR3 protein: CASSRGGAGNQPQHF. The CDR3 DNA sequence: TGTGCCAGCAGTCGAGGGGGCGCGGGCAATCAGCCCCAGCATTTT.